This T cell receptor (beta chain) was captured by sequencing in a study of shared clonotypes between healthy human individuals. The CDR3 is made up of 14 amino acids. The V and J ends lost 4 bases and 5 bases, in that order; junction bases with no gene match: 7. Germline values: CDR1 MNHEY, CDR2 SMNVEV (reference sequence). Sequencing used immunoSEQ multiplex PCR; TCRdb keeps in-frame clones, though not all of them. The sample lists 1.5 million to 1.9 million clones, 95% to 99% occurring once. The J gene is TRBJ2-7, the V gene TRBV27; TRBD2 aligns across 8 bases. Sequencing used naive CD4+ T cells sorted from blood. Subset here: CD45RA+ positively selected. The receptor was derived from a young man in good health. In nucleotides, the CDR3 is TGTGCCAGCAGTTCCGGGGGGGGCTGGAACGAGCAGTACTTC. Its translation: CASSSGGGWNEQYF.